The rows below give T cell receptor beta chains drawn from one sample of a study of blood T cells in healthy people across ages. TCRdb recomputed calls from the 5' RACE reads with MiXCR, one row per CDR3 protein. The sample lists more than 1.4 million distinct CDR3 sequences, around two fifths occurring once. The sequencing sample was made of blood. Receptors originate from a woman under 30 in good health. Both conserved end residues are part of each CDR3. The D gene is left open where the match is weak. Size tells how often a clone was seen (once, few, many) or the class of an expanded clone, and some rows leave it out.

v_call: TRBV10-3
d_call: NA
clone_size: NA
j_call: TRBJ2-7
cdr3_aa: CAISEGAGPYEQYF
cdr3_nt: TGTGCCATCAGTGAGGGGGCGGGACCCTACGAGCAGTACTTC

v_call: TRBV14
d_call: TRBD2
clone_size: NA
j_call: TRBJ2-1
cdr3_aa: CASTPGLAGVWGYNEQFF
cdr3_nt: TGTGCCAGCACCCCAGGACTAGCGGGAGTTTGGGGCTACAATGAGCAGTTCTTC

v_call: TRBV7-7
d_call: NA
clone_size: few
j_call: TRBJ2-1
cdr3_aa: CASSLQPGESEQFF
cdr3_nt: TGTGCCAGCAGCCTCCAACCCGGCGAGAGTGAGCAGTTCTTC

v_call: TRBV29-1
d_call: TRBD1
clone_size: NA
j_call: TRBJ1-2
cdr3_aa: CSVGGQATNYGYTF
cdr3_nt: TGCAGCGTTGGCGGACAGGCCACTAACTATGGCTACACCTTC

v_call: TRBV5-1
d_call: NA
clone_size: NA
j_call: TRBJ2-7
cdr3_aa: CASSFGGISSYEQYF
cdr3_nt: TGCGCCAGCAGCTTTGGGGGGATTTCGTCCTACGAGCAGTACTTC

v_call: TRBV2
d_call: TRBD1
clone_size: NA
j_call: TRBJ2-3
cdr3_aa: CASKGDSAFTDTQYF
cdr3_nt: TGTGCCAGCAAAGGGGACAGTGCCTTCACAGATACGCAGTATTTT

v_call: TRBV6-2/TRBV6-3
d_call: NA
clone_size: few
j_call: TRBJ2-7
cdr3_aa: CASSRPPDEQYF
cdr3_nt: TGTGCCAGCAGTAGGCCCCCGGACGAGCAGTACTTC

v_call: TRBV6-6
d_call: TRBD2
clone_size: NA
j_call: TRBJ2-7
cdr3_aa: CASSYSFGGRTYEQYF
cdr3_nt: TGTGCCAGCAGTTACTCGTTTGGCGGGAGGACCTACGAGCAGTACTTC

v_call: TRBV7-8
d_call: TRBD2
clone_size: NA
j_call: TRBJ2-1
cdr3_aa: CASSLLRREGGVNNEQFF
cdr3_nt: TGTGCCAGCAGCTTACTTAGGCGGGAGGGCGGGGTTAACAATGAGCAGTTCTTC

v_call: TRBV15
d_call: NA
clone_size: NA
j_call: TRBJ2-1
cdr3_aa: CATSRDRYDEQFF
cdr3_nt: TGTGCCACCAGCAGAGATCGGTATGATGAGCAGTTCTTC